This T cell receptor (beta chain) was recovered during a study of T cells in Graves' hyperthyroidism and ophthalmopathy. On the study more broadly: Specimen type is peripheral blood, collected at initial diagnosis prior to any treatment.

General study results and limits: Ophthalmopathy, which appeared later, was predicted by the model a median 6.5 months before onset.

The CDR3 runs to 12 residues. The germline CDR1 and CDR2 sequences are MNHNS and SASEGT. With respect to this clonotype: Its antigen is currently unknown. One end of the junction does not line up with germline, which may come from a read error.

Template material for amplifying TCR beta CDR3 regions consisted of RNA transcripts. HTBI primers drove first-round RT-PCR of the TCR CDR3. From the multiplex PCR reads, TCRdb called clonotypes with MiXCR, one entry per CDR3 protein. The table has some 250,000 distinct CDR3 sequences, 13% to 15% seen once. This chain links TRBV6-1 with TRBJ2-5; D is ambiguous. The specimen sequenced was blood. The sequence derives from a woman aged 40 to 50 with Graves' hyperthyroidism that later progressed to Graves' ophthalmopathy. This chain's CDR3 is CASSNKPEAQYF. The CDR3 DNA is TGTGCCAGCAGTAATAAGCCAGAGGCCCAGTACTTC.